This TCR beta chain derives from a study of T cells expressing NK-cell markers (dated by TCRdb to 2020 to 2021). For context, the study as a whole: In sorted CD3+CD56+NKG2C+, CD3+CD56+NKG2C- and CD3+CD56-NKG2C+ T-cell subsets from several donors, TCR beta-chain repertoires were profiled. Among the eight sequenced donors, seven were HCMV-seropositive and one was HCMV-seronegative. The study sequenced eight donors, all healthy volunteers chosen at random: three men and five women. The libraries were sequenced on Illumina HiSeq 2000/2500, MiSeq or NextSeq, producing 2 x 150 bp reads. The investigation overall reported the following: Those dominant clonotypes were again the most abundant among CD3+CD56-NKG2C+ cells in a handful of donors, at about 25-65%. In about 6 donors, the dominant CD3+CD56+NKG2C+ clonotypes were found to rank among the top 10 CD8+ clonotypes and to make up 1.0-7.0% of CD8+ T cells. Whether the expanded NKG2C-expressing T cell clones were specific for HCMV antigens was left unclear.

The listed sequencing device is Illumina HiSeq 2000. TCR beta cDNA libraries were made by 5'RACE template switching that added a universal primer site and unique molecular identifiers. cDNA synthesis was primed from the TCR beta constant segment, followed by two successive PCR amplification steps. The source study handled its data this way. MIGEC was used to demultiplex reads and group the reads by UMI, and MiTCR was used to assemble and quantify clonotypes. To remove erroneous sequences, TCR cDNA sequences were retained only when supported by two or more reads. The tcR package was used for downstream repertoire analysis, and clonotypes were matched between fractions using CDR3 nucleotide sequence together with V segment. VDJmatch was used to annotate antigen specificity against VDJdb, with one amino acid substitution allowed in CDR3. TCRdb reanalyzed the reads, keeping one entry per CDR3 protein sequence and omitting DNA. TCRdb's processing, not the study's, gives the V and J calls here. This specimen's table enumerates 500,000 to 700,000 distinct CDR3 sequences. Jointly, the top ten make up approximately 3.6% of the sample.

A commercial ELISA kit detecting HCMV-specific IgG in serum was used to determine HCMV serostatus. Ficoll density gradient centrifugation was used to isolate peripheral blood mononuclear cells from blood. Regarding this clonotype: Its antigen remains unidentified.

The receptor was isolated from a man aged 18 to 30 in good health. Donor details come from another sample of the same person, matched by shared clones. Sequencing input: blood T cells: a sorted CD56 or NKG2C T cell subset, CD4+ or CD8+ T cells, or bulk PBMC T cells (not recorded which).

CDR3 loop: CASSAPRGTGETDTQYF. Recombination linked TRBV9 to TRBJ2-3; TCRdb's D call, TRBD1, is unchecked because there is no DNA. The CDR3 starts with the cysteine, ends with the phenylalanine, and has 17 residues. No DNA is given. From the germline V gene, CDR1 is SGDLS and CDR2 is YYNGEE.